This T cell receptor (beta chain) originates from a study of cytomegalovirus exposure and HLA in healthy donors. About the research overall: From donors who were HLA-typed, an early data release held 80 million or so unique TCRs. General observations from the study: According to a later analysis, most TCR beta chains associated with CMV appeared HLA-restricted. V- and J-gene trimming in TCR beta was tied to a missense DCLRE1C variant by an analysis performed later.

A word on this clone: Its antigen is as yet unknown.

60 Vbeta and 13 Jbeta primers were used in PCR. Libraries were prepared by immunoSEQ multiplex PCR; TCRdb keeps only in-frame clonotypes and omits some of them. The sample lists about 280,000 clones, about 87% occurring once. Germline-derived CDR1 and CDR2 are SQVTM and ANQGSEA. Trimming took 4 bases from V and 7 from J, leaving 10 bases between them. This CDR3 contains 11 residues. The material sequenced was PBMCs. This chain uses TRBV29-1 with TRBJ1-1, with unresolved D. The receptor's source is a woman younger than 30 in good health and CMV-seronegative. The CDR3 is CSVGLINEAFF. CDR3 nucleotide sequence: TGCAGCGTTGGACTTATTAATGAAGCTTTCTTT. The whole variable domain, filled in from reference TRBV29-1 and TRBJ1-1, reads SAVISQKPSRDICQRGTSLTIQCQVDSQVTMMFWYRQQPGQSLTLIATANQGSEATYESGFVIDKFPISRPNLTFSTLTVSNMSPEDSSIYLCSVGLINEAFFGQGTRLTVV.